This entry lists 10 T cell receptor beta chains sequenced from one sample in a study. Amplification of TRBV12-4/TRBJ1-2 clonotypes used adaptor-ligated barcode primers. TCRdb called the multiplex PCR reads again in MiXCR, with one record for every CDR3 protein. The table has about 490 distinct CDR3 sequences, roughly 0.83% seen once. Sequencing was done on a sample of naive CD4+ T cells sorted from blood. Subset meaning: naive CD4+ T cells, CD4+CD45RA+CD25-. The source of these receptors is a female donor with breast cancer.

Relative to its sample, this clonotype is large. At one of its ends the junction is not consistent with the germline gene, which may arise from a read error. V usage is TRBV12-3 or TRBV12-4 and J usage is TRBJ1-2; 7 nucleotides agree with TRBD1. This CDR3 has 14 amino acids. This chain's CDR3 is CASSSTGISSSSFF. The CDR3 DNA is TGTGCCAGCAGCTCGACAGGGATCTCTTCTTCGTCGTTCTTC.

This clonotype is large (0.1 to 1%). The chain links TRBV12-3 or TRBV12-4 to TRBJ1-2; possibly TRBD1 for D (5 bases). The CDR3 has 13 residues. V was trimmed by 5 bases and J by 8 bases, leaving 15 bases between them. This CDR3 reads CASSPSAGLGYTF. CDR3 bases: TGTGCCAGCAGTCCATCTGCAGGGTTGGGCTACACCTTC.

This clonotype is medium-sized by share. The chain combines TRBV12-3 or TRBV12-4 with TRBJ1-2; D not certain. Trimming removed 5 bases from V and 5 bases from J, with 18 bases in between. The CDR3 runs to 15 residues. CDR3 DNA: TGTGCCAGCAGTCCATCTGGACGGCCGAATTATGGCTACACCTTC. It codes for CASSPSGRPNYGYTF.

In its sample, this clonotype ranks as large (0.1 to 1%). V gene TRBV12-3 or TRBV12-4 combines with J gene TRBJ1-2; D gene ambiguous. V was cut by 3 bases and J by 6 bases, with 14 bases left in between. This CDR3 has 14 residues. The CDR3 DNA follows: TGTGCCAGCAGTTTGGGTAAGGGAGAAGATGGCTACACCTTC. Translation gives CASSLGKGEDGYTF.

This clonotype is termed medium-sized. The J gene is TRBJ1-2, the V gene TRBV12-3 or TRBV12-4; the D gene is possibly TRBD1 (5 bases). V was cut by 5 bases and J by 6 bases, with 16 bases left in between. There are 14 residues in the CDR3. CDR3 nucleotide sequence: TGTGCCAGCAGTGGGGCGGGAGGGAGGCATGGCTACACCTTC. As protein: CASSGAGGRHGYTF.

This clonotype counts as large. V gene TRBV12-3 or TRBV12-4 combines with J gene TRBJ1-2; D is ambiguous. This CDR3 contains 12 residues. With 3 bases removed from V and 4 bases from J, the gap between germline ends came to 6 bases. CDR3 loop: CASSLRSYGYTF. In DNA, the CDR3 is TGTGCCAGCAGTTTGCGGTCCTATGGCTACACCTTC.

This clonotype is termed medium-sized (0.01 to 0.1%). This chain uses TRBV12-3 or TRBV12-4 with TRBJ1-2; D remains unclear. The CDR3 is 14 amino acids. V lost 6 bases and J lost 2, with 13 bases in between. CDR3: CASSPGRGNYGYTF. In DNA, the CDR3 is TGTGCCAGCAGCCCGGGTCGTGGCAACTATGGCTACACCTTC.

In its sample, this clonotype ranks as medium-sized. This sequence joins TRBV12-3 or TRBV12-4 and TRBJ1-2; no clear D gene. The length of the CDR3 is 13 residues. Trimming removed 4 bases at V and 5 bases at J, with 11 bases between. CDR3 region: CASSSAAIYGYTF. The DNA for the CDR3 is TGTGCCAGCAGTTCGGCGGCTATTTATGGCTACACCTTC.

This clonotype is large by share. The chain uses TRBV12-3 or TRBV12-4 and TRBJ1-2, with 9 bases that match TRBD1. CDR3 length: 15 amino acids. The V gene end was trimmed by 6 bases and the J gene end by 2 bases; junction bases not matched to a gene: 7. The CDR3 DNA follows: TGTGCCAGCAGGCCGGGACAGGGAGCCAACTATGGCTACACCTTC. It codes for CASRPGQGANYGYTF.

This clonotype is medium-sized. J is TRBJ1-2 and V is TRBV12-3 or TRBV12-4; D is perhaps TRBD1 (6 bases). V was pared by 4 bases and J by 4 bases, with 10 bases between. This CDR3 contains 13 residues. As DNA, the CDR3 is TGTGCCAGCAGTTACAGGGTCTTCTATGGCTACACCTTC. Protein sequence: CASSYRVFYGYTF.